This T cell receptor beta chain derives from a study of blood T cell repertoires in COVID-19. Study overall: T cells, B-cell-depleted T cells, or PBMCs supplied cDNA or gDNA.

Original methodology: Researchers report that nucleated cell counts were estimated from reference gene primer amplification. Profiled with immunoSEQ multiplex PCR; TCRdb holds only in-frame clones, not every one. That table supplies the V and J calls and clone size; D and trimming were determined from the DNA. The data show around 470,000 clones, with roughly nine tenths seen just once and roughly 0.84% held by the top ten. The V segment lost 5 bases and the J segment 7 bases; nucleotides outside the gene matches: 10. The CDR3 is 15 amino acids. The germline V gene has CDR1 SGHAT and CDR2 FQNNGV. This clone was seen more than once but under ten times.

The rearrangement uses TRBV11-2 and TRBJ1-5; 8 nucleotides align to TRBD1. Sequenced: peripheral blood. The TCR sequence derives from a man aged 18 to 35 with COVID-19, enrolled during active disease. CDR3 DNA sequence: TGTGCCAGCAGCCCGGGGACAGGACCAAAACAGCCCCAGCATTTT. This translates into CASSPGTGPKQPQHF.